This TCR beta chain was captured by sequencing in a study of blood T cell repertoires in COVID-19. Those who participated ranged in age from about 18 to 89 years and resided in about two dozen US areas. In assigning cohorts, the study relied on participant-reported clinical history. All recovered Cohort 3 donors got two negative PCRs, got clearance, or saw symptom resolution. Libraries were prepared by immunoSEQ multiplex PCR; TCRdb keeps only in-frame clonotypes and omits some of them. The table has 95,000 to 150,000 clones, around 84% seen once. V shed 6 bases and J shed 5 bases, with 11 bases lying between them. This CDR3 region has 13 residues.

The rearrangement joins TRBV12-3 or TRBV12-4 to TRBJ1-5; D unclear. The sequenced sample consisted of PBMCs or T cells enriched from blood (not recorded which). The receptor was derived from a woman aged 30 to 39 who had recovered from COVID-19. CDR3 in amino acids: CASSLTGYQPQHF. CDR3 DNA: TGTGCCAGCAGCCTCACGGGGTATCAGCCCCAGCATTTT.